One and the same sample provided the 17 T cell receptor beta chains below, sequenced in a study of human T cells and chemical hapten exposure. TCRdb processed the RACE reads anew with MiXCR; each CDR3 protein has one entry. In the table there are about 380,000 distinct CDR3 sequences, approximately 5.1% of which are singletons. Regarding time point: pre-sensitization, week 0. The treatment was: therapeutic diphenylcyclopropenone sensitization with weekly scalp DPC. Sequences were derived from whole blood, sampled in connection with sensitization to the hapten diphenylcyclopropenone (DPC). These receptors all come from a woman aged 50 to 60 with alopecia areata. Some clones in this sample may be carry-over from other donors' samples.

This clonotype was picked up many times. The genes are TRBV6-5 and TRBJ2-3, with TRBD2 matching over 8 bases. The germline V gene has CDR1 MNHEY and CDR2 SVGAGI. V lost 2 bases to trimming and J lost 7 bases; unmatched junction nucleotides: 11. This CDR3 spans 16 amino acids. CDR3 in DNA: TGTGCCAGCAGTTACGGAGCGGGGGCCTTGAGTAATACGCAGTATTTT. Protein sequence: CASSYGAGALSNTQYF.

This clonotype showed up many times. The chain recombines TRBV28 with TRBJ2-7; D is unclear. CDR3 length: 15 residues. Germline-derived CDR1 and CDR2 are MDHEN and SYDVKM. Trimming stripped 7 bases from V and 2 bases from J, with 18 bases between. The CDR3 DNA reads TGTGCCAGCACCCCAGGCCCGCAGGAGACCTACGAGCAGTACTTC. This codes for CASTPGPQETYEQYF. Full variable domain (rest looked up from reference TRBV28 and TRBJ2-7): DVKVTQSSRYLVKRTGEKVFLECVQDMDHENMFWYRQDPGLGLRLIYFSYDVKMKEKGDIPEGYSVSREKKERFSLILESASTNQTSMYLCASTPGPQETYEQYFGPGTRLTVT.

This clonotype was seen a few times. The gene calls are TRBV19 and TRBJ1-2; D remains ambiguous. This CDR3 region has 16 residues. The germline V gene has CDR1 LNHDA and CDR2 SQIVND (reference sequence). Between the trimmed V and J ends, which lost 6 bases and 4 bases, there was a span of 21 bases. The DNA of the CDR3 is TGTGCCAGTAGCCTCACCTCTCGGGAGGTCCTCTATGGCTACACCTTC. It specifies CASSLTSREVLYGYTF.

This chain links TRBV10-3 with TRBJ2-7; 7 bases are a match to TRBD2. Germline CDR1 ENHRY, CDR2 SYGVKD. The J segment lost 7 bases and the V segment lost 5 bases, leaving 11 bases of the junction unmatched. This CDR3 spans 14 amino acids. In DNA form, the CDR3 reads TGTGCCATCAGTCCAACTATGGGAGGGGAAGAGCAGTACTTC. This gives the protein CAISPTMGGEEQYF.

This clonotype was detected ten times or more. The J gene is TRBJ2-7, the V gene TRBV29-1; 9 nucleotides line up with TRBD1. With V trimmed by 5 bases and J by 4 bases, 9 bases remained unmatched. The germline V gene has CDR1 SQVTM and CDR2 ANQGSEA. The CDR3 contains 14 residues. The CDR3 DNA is TGCAGCGTTTTAACGGGACAGGGTGCGTACGAGCAGTACTTC. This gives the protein CSVLTGQGAYEQYF.

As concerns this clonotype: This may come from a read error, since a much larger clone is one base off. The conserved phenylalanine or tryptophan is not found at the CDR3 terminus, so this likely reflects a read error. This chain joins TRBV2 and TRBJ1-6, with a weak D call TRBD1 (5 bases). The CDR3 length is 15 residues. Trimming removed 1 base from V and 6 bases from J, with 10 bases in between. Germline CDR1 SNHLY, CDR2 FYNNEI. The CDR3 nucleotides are TGTGCCAGCAGTGAAGAGACAGACCCTAATTCACCCCTCCACTAT. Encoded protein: CASSEETDPNSPLHY.

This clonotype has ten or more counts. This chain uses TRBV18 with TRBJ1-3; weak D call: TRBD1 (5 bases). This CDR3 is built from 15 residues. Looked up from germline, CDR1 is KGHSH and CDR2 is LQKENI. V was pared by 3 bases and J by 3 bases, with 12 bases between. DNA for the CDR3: TGTGCCAGCTCACCGATCCAGGGTAATGGAAACACCATATATTTT. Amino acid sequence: CASSPIQGNGNTIYF. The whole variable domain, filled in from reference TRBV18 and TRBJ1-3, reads NAGVMQNPRHLVRRRGQEARLRCSPMKGHSHVYWYRQLPEEGLKFMVYLQKENIIDESGMPKERFSAEFPKEGPSILRIQQVVRGDSAAYFCASSPIQGNGNTIYFGEGSWLTVV.

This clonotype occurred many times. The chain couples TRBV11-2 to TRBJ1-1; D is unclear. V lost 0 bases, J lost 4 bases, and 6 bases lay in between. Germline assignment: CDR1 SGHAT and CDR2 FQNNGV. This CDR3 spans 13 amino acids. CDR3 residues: CASSLEEGTEAFF. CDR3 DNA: TGTGCCAGCAGCTTAGAAGAGGGCACTGAAGCTTTCTTT.

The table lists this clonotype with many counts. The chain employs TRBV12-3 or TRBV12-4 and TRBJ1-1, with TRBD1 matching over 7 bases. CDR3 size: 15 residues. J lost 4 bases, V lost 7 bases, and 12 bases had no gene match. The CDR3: CASIPIGGKSTEAFF. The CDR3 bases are TGTGCCAGCATCCCCATAGGGGGCAAATCCACTGAAGCTTTCTTT.

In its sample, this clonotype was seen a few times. CDR3 DNA sequence: TGTGCCAGCAGCTTCAACACAGGGGGAAGTGAAAAACTGTTTTTT. It yields the protein CASSFNTGGSEKLFF. The rearrangement uses TRBV28 and TRBJ1-4; TRBD1 aligns across 8 bases. Per the germline V gene, CDR1 is MDHEN and CDR2 is SYDVKM. The V and J ends lost 6 bases and 7 bases, in that order; junction bases with no gene match: 10. CDR3 length: 15 amino acids.

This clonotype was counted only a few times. DNA for the CDR3: TGTGCCAGCAGCCACGGGTCCCCGATGGCAGATACGCAGTATTTT. Its translation is CASSHGSPMADTQYF. The chain joins TRBV9 to TRBJ2-3; no firm D call. The germline V and J ends were trimmed by 4 bases and 4 bases, with 16 bases remaining between them. The CDR3 is 15 amino acids. CDR1 and CDR2 (germline): SGDLS, YYNGEE.

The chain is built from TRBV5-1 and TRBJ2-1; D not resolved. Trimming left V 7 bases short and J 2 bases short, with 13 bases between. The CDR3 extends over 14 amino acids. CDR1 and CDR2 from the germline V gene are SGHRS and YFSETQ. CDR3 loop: CASRPTGTYNEQFF. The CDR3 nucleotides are TGCGCCAGCCGGCCTACTGGGACCTACAATGAGCAGTTCTTC.

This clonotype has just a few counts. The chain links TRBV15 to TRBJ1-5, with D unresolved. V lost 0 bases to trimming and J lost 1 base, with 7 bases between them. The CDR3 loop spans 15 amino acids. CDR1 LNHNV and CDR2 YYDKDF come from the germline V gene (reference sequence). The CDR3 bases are TGTGCCACCAGCAGAGAGGTTAGAAGCAATCAGCCCCAGCATTTT. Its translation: CATSREVRSNQPQHF.

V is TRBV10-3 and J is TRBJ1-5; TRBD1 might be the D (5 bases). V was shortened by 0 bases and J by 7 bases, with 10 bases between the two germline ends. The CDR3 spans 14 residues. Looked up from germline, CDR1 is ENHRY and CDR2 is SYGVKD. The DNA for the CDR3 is TGTGCCATCAGTGAGTCAGGCCGGGACCAGCCCCAGCATTTT. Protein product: CAISESGRDQPQHF.

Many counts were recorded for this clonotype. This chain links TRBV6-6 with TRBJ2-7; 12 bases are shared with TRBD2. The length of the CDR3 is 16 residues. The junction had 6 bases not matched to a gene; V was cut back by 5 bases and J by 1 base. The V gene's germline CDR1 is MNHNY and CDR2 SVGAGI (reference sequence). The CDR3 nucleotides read TGTGCCAGCAGTCTACTAGCGGGAGGCTTGTCCTACGAGCAGTACTTC. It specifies CASSLLAGGLSYEQYF.

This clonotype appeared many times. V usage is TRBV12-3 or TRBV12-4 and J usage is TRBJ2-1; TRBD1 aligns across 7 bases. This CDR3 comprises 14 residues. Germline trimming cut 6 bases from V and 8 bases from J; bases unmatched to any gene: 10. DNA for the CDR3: TGTGCCAGCAGCCGGCCGGGACAGATGGATGAGCAGTTCTTC. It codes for CASSRPGQMDEQFF.

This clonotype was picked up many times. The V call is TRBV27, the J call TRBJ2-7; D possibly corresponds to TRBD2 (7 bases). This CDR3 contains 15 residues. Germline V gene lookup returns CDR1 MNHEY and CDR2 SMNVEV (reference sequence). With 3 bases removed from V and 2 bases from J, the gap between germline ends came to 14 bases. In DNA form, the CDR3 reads TGTGCCAGCAGTTTTTTGTCGGGGGGCCCCTACGAGCAGTACTTC. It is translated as CASSFLSGGPYEQYF.